This entry lists 23 T cell receptor beta chains sequenced from one sample in a study of T cell repertoires in cytomegalovirus infection. TCRdb redid the calling of the reads with MiXCR, one entry per CDR3 protein. The table records about 770,000 distinct CDR3 sequences, around 29% of them present only once. These receptors lack a known antigen. The sequenced sample was cultured CD8+ T cells from PBMCs, obtained from culture after CMV antigen stimulation. The receptors stem from a human donor in good health (CMV status not recorded). Some clones in this sample may be carry-over from other donors' samples.

V usage is TRBV19 and J usage is TRBJ2-7, with a possible D match to TRBD2 (6 bases). The V gene lost 3 bases and the J gene lost 0 bases, with 12 bases spanning the gap. Germline values: CDR1 LNHDA, CDR2 SQIVND (reference sequence). The CDR3 extends over 15 amino acids. The CDR3 coding sequence is TGTGCCAGTAGTATTAGCCACGGGAGCTCCTACGAGCAGTACTTC. Translating gives CASSISHGSSYEQYF.

The chain links TRBV6-6 to TRBJ2-1; D is possibly TRBD2 (6 bases). Trimming pared 4 bases from V and 4 bases from J, leaving 14 bases between. CDR3 length equals 15 residues. Germline V gene lookup returns CDR1 MNHNY and CDR2 SVGAGI (reference sequence). CDR3 loop: CASSSSVGTYNEQFF. Here the CDR3 DNA reads TGTGCCAGCAGTTCCTCGGTAGGGACTTACAATGAGCAGTTCTTC.

This clonotype was found a few times. The rearrangement joins TRBV4-2 to TRBJ2-5, with D possibly being TRBD1 (6 bases). The length of the CDR3 is 16 residues. Germline values: CDR1 LGHNA, CDR2 YNFKEQ. V gave up 0 bases and J gave up 1 base, with 12 bases separating them. The DNA for the CDR3 is TGTGCCAGCAGCCAAGAAAGCACAGGGATCCAAGAGACCCAGTACTTC. Amino acid sequence: CASSQESTGIQETQYF.

This chain connects TRBV4-2 to TRBJ1-2; 7 positions agree with TRBD1. The trim removed 5 bases at V and 5 bases at J, leaving 11 bases unmatched. Germline V gives CDR1 LGHNA, CDR2 YNFKEQ. The CDR3 covers 15 residues. The CDR3 region has the DNA TGTGCCAGCAGCTCTGCGGGACAGTGGGATTATGGCTACACCTTC. This translates into CASSSAGQWDYGYTF.

The gene calls are TRBV7-9 and TRBJ1-2; the D is unclear. Looked up from germline, CDR1 is SEHNR and CDR2 is FQNEAQ (reference sequence). V was clipped by 4 bases and J by 3 bases, with 15 bases between them. The CDR3 length is 15 residues. CDR3 DNA sequence: TGTGCCAGCAGCTCGGCAGCCAGAGCCTACTATGGCTACACCTTC. Its protein is CASSSAARAYYGYTF. Drawing the rest from reference TRBV7-9 and TRBJ1-2, the complete variable domain is DTGVSQNPRHKITKRGQNVTFRCDPISEHNRLYWYRQTLGQGPEFLTYFQNEAQLEKSRLLSDRFSAERPKGSFSTLEIQRTEQGDSAMYLCASSSAARAYYGYTFGSGTRLTVV.

This clonotype was seen ten or more times. This CDR3 is CASSLPGTGNEAFF. The CDR3 nucleotides are TGTGCCAGCAGCCTCCCCGGGACGGGTAACGAAGCTTTCTTT. The chain joins TRBV7-2 to TRBJ1-1; D is possibly TRBD1 (5 bases). Trimming stripped 5 bases from V and 8 bases from J, with 18 bases between. CDR3 length: 14 amino acids. Germline CDR1 reads SGHTA; CDR2 reads FQGNSA.

V and J are TRBV4-1 and TRBJ1-2, with D perhaps TRBD1 (6 bases). Trimming cost V 1 base and J 4 bases, with 13 bases left between them. Germline V lookup: CDR1 MGHRA, CDR2 YSYEKL. There are 15 residues in the CDR3. CDR3: CASSQVEGGGYGYTF. CDR3 DNA: TGCGCCAGCAGCCAAGTCGAGGGGGGGGGCTATGGCTACACCTTC.

This chain connects TRBV27 to TRBJ1-2; 8 nucleotides align to TRBD1. CDR1 is MNHEY, CDR2 SMNVEV, per germline (reference sequence). Unmatched junction bases numbered 11, after V lost 6 bases and J lost 5 bases. This CDR3 comprises 15 residues. The CDR3 DNA sequence: TGTGCCAGCAGACGGGGACAGGTGGAAGCATATGGCTACACCTTC. It encodes CASRRGQVEAYGYTF.

This chain joins TRBV20-1 and TRBJ2-1, with a tentative D call TRBD2 (6 bases). V shed 2 bases and J shed 8 bases, with 13 bases lying between them. Per germline, CDR1 DFQATT and CDR2 SNEGSKA (reference sequence). The CDR3 totals 13 residues. The CDR3, as DNA: TGCAGTGCTAGACCCCTGGAGGGACATGAGCAGTTCTTC. It specifies CSARPLEGHEQFF.

The chain employs TRBV10-3 and TRBJ2-3; no definite D call. CDR1 and CDR2 from the germline V gene are ENHRY and SYGVKD. The CDR3 sequence is 13 residues long. Trimming pared 2 bases from V and 2 bases from J, leaving 5 bases between. CDR3 sequence reads: CAISEPLTDTQYF. The CDR3 DNA follows: TGTGCCATCAGTGAGCCTCTCACAGATACGCAGTATTTT.

This clonotype appeared a few times. This chain connects TRBV11-2 to TRBJ2-3, with D possibly TRBD1 on 5 matching bases. The germline CDR1 and CDR2 sequences are SGHAT and FQNNGV. The CDR3 extends over 16 amino acids. V was pared by 1 base and J by 4 bases, with 15 bases between. CDR3 sequence: CASSLGQGGFADTQYF. CDR3 in DNA: TGTGCCAGCAGCTTAGGGCAGGGCGGTTTCGCAGATACGCAGTATTTT.

The J gene is TRBJ2-5, the V gene TRBV7-6, with 9 positions matching TRBD2. This CDR3 has 15 residues. Germline values: CDR1 SGHVS, CDR2 FNYEAQ. V was pared by 0 bases and J by 4 bases, with 3 bases of the junction left unmatched. CDR3 bases: TGTGCCAGCAGCTTAGCGGGTAGCGGGAGAGAGACCCAGTACTTC. The encoded protein is CASSLAGSGRETQYF.

This clonotype occurred a few times. The chain is built from TRBV12-3 or TRBV12-4 and TRBJ2-3; TRBD2 matches 8 bases. The CDR3 is 22 residues long. J was trimmed by 0 bases and V by 3 bases; bases with no gene match: 23. CDR3 amino acids: CASSFIVLAGTQTTLSTDTQYF. For the CDR3, the DNA is TGTGCCAGCAGTTTTATAGTTCTAGCGGGTACTCAGACAACTCTTAGCACAGATACGCAGTATTTT.

Ten or more counts support this clonotype. The CDR3 DNA reads TGTGCCAGCAGTGACGTTCAGGCGTCGAACACCGGGGAGCTGTTTTTT. Translated: CASSDVQASNTGELFF. The chain couples TRBV12-3 or TRBV12-4 to TRBJ2-2; no firm D call. With 5 bases removed from V and 0 bases from J, the gap between germline ends came to 13 bases. The CDR3 is 16 residues long.

This clonotype was recorded many times. The chain combines TRBV7-8 with TRBJ2-7; a possible D gene is TRBD1 (6 bases). Germline V lookup: CDR1 SGHVS, CDR2 FQNEAQ. This CDR3 has 13 residues. V was clipped by 1 base and J by 6 bases, with 10 bases between them. As DNA, the CDR3 is TGTGCCAGCAGCTTAGGGGCAGGGGTCGAGCAGTACTTC. Translated, it gives CASSLGAGVEQYF.

This clonotype was counted a few times. The rearrangement joins TRBV29-1 to TRBJ2-7; TRBD1 is a possible D gene (6 bases). V shed 3 bases and J shed 3 bases, with 15 bases lying between them. The CDR3 is 14 residues long. CDR1 and CDR2 from the germline V gene are SQVTM and ANQGSEA. CDR3 nucleotide sequence: TGCAGCGTTGAGGGGGCAGGGGTCGACTACGAGCAGTACTTC. It specifies CSVEGAGVDYEQYF.

There are a few counts of this clonotype. This chain links TRBV5-4 with TRBJ2-1; D is possibly TRBD2 (6 bases). V lost 4 bases, J lost 9 bases, and 17 bases lay in between. Germline V gene data show CDR1 as SGHNT and CDR2 as YYREEE (reference sequence). The CDR3 has 14 residues. The DNA of the CDR3 is TGTGCCAGCAGCCCCGGAGGGGCATCCGGTGAGCAGTTCTTC. As protein: CASSPGGASGEQFF.

The chain employs TRBV6-6 and TRBJ1-5; 12 bases are a match to TRBD1. Germline trimming cut 5 bases from V and 6 bases from J; bases unmatched to any gene: 11. The germline V gene encodes CDR1 MNHNY and CDR2 SVGAGI (reference sequence). The CDR3 covers 17 residues. Written as DNA, the CDR3 is TGTGCCAGCAGTGGGAGGTGGGGACAGGGGGCGGGTCAGCCCCAGCATTTT. It is translated as CASSGRWGQGAGQPQHF.

V and J are TRBV28 and TRBJ2-3; D may be TRBD2 (6 bases). The V end was cut by 8 bases, the J end by 4 bases, with 10 bases between. The CDR3 sequence is 12 residues long. The V gene's germline CDR1 is MDHEN and CDR2 SYDVKM. The CDR3 is CASRREADTQYF. The CDR3 DNA sequence: TGTGCCAGCCGGAGGGAGGCAGATACGCAGTATTTT.

This clonotype was counted a few times. This chain connects TRBV7-9 to TRBJ2-5, with D hard to call. The CDR3 runs to 12 residues. Trimming left V 8 bases short and J 5 bases short, with 12 bases between. From germline, CDR1 is SEHNR and CDR2 FQNEAQ (reference sequence). Written as DNA, the CDR3 is TGTGCCAGCTGTAATCACCCGGAGACCCAGTACTTC. It translates to CASCNHPETQYF.

This clonotype was counted ten times or more. The chain is built from TRBV12-5 and TRBJ2-2, with 7 bases fitting TRBD2. V lost 6 bases, J lost 0 bases, and 7 bases stayed unmatched. Germline V lookup: CDR1 LGHNT, CDR2 FRNRAP. CDR3 length: 16 residues. The CDR3 region is CASGFTSDTNTGELFF. In DNA form, the CDR3 reads TGTGCTAGTGGCTTCACTAGCGATACGAACACCGGGGAGCTGTTTTTT. The full variable domain, rest sourced from reference TRBV12-5 and TRBJ2-2, is DARVTQTPRHKVTEMGQEVTMRCQPILGHNTVFWYRQTMMQGLELLAYFRNRAPLDDSGMPKDRFSAEMPDATLATLKIQPSEPRDSAVYFCASGFTSDTNTGELFFGEGSRLTVL.

J is TRBJ1-6 and V is TRBV4-1; no reliable D call. CDR1 is MGHRA, CDR2 YSYEKL, per germline. The CDR3 extends over 15 amino acids. V was trimmed by 3 bases and J by 7 bases, leaving 13 bases between them. CDR3 sequence: CASSQQERVNSPLHF. CDR3 nucleotides: TGCGCCAGCAGCCAGCAGGAGAGGGTCAATTCACCCCTCCACTTT.

This clonotype was seen a few times. The V gene is TRBV10-3, the J gene TRBJ2-7; tentatively, D is TRBD1 (6 bases). The CDR3 consists of 15 residues. Per the germline V gene, CDR1 is ENHRY and CDR2 is SYGVKD. Trimming took off 6 bases at V and 1 base at J, with 16 bases between the two ends. CDR3 bases: TGTGCCATCAGGGTCGGGACACCGGATTCCTACGAGCAGTACGTC. Translating gives CAIRVGTPDSYEQYV.